Below, 14 T cell receptor beta chains from the same sample are listed, as sequenced in a study of blood T cell repertoires in COVID-19. TCRdb's copy holds only in-frame clones and misses some; the assay was immunoSEQ multiplex PCR. The repertoire consists of about 44,000 clones, with roughly 87% occurring once and the leading ten covering around 15%. Source material: peripheral blood. These receptors originate from a man between 65 and 80 years old with active COVID-19.

The V gene is TRBV5-1, the J gene TRBJ2-1; the match to TRBD2 covers 11 bases. The CDR3 loop spans 14 amino acids. J lost 5 bases, V lost 4 bases, and 2 bases had no gene match. The germline V gene encodes CDR1 SGHRS and CDR2 YFSETQ. CDR3 sequence reads: CASSILAGDNEQFF. The CDR3, as DNA: TGCGCCAGCAGCATACTAGCGGGGGACAATGAGCAGTTCTTC. The whole variable domain, filled in from reference TRBV5-1 and TRBJ2-1, reads KAGVTQTPRYLIKTRGQQVTLSCSPISGHRSVSWYQQTPGQGLQFLFEYFSETQRNKGNFPGRFSGRQFSNSRSEMNVSTLELGDSALYLCASSILAGDNEQFFGPGTRLTVL.

The rearrangement uses TRBV6-6 and TRBJ2-7, with 8 bases fitting TRBD1. Germline-derived CDR1 and CDR2 are MNHNY and SVGAGI (reference sequence). CDR3 length equals 12 residues. The V and J ends lost 8 bases and 7 bases, in that order; junction bases with no gene match: 7. DNA of the CDR3: TGTGCCAGCGGTAGACAGGGGAGGGAGCAGTACTTC. As protein: CASGRQGREQYF.

J is TRBJ1-5 and V is TRBV7-2, with D unresolved. The CDR3 length is 15 residues. V lost 2 bases to trimming and J lost 0 bases, with 8 bases between them. Germline V gene sequence: CDR1 SGHTA, CDR2 FQGNSA. The CDR3 spells CASSLHRYSNQPQHF. CDR3 nucleotide sequence: TGTGCCAGCAGCTTACACCGGTATAGCAATCAGCCCCAGCATTTT.

The gene calls are TRBV4-3 and TRBJ2-7; TRBD2 is a possible D gene (5 bases). Trimming left V 0 bases short and J 3 bases short, with 12 bases between. The germline V gene has CDR1 LGHNA and CDR2 YSLEER. The CDR3 is 15 amino acids. The CDR3 here is CASSQELGGVYEQYF. For the CDR3, the DNA is TGCGCCAGCAGCCAAGAGCTAGGAGGAGTCTACGAGCAGTACTTC.

The CDR3 is CASSLDPGMDSYEQYF. In DNA, the CDR3 is TGTGCCAGCAGCTTAGATCCCGGGATGGACTCCTACGAGCAGTACTTC. V gene TRBV11-2 combines with J gene TRBJ2-7, with D perhaps TRBD2 (5 bases). The germline V gene has CDR1 SGHAT and CDR2 FQNNGV. V shed 0 bases and J shed 0 bases, with 12 bases lying between them. The CDR3 runs 16 residues.

The chain combines TRBV5-5 with TRBJ2-7; TRBD1 agrees at 7 bases. Trimming took 4 bases from V and 7 from J; bases not matched to a gene: 5. Germline V gene data show CDR1 as SGHKS and CDR2 as YYEKEE (reference sequence). CDR3 length equals 12 residues. The CDR3 region has the DNA TGTGCCAGCAGCCGAGGGGGCTATGAGCAGTACTTC. The encoded protein is CASSRGGYEQYF.

This clone was observed a handful of times. This chain joins TRBV6-2 or TRBV6-3 and TRBJ1-5; 7 nucleotides align to TRBD1. The CDR3 length is 15 residues. Germline V gene lookup returns CDR1 MNHEY and CDR2 SVGEGT. After removal of 1 base from V and 2 bases from J, the junction contained 2 bases not matched to a gene. The CDR3 DNA reads TGTGCCAGCAGTTACTTGGGGACAGGCAATCAGCCCCAGCATTTT. It translates to CASSYLGTGNQPQHF.

The chain uses TRBV28 and TRBJ2-1; D perhaps matches TRBD1 (6 bases). Germline CDR1 and CDR2: MDHEN and SYDVKM. V was shortened by 5 bases and J by 14 bases, with 19 bases between the two germline ends. The CDR3 loop spans 13 amino acids. The CDR3 region has the DNA TGTGCCAGCAGTGAACAGGGTCCCCAAGTGAAGTTCTTC. This sequence encodes CASSEQGPQVKFF.

This sequence joins TRBV7-9 and TRBJ1-2; D uncertain. The CDR3 spans 12 residues. Germline V CDR1 and CDR2: SEHNR, FQNEAQ (reference sequence). Trimming took off 5 bases at V and 6 bases at J, with 10 bases between the two ends. The CDR3 loop reads CASSPTGHGYTF. The CDR3 coding sequence is TGTGCCAGCAGCCCCACCGGTCATGGCTACACCTTC.

V usage is TRBV5-6 and J usage is TRBJ2-6, with 8 bases that match TRBD1. The CDR3 has 18 residues. Trimming at V came to 0 bases and at J to 0 bases, leaving 5 bases not matched to a gene. The V gene's germline CDR1 is SGHDT and CDR2 YYEEEE. The CDR3 loop reads CASSLAGRGHSGANVLTF. CDR3 nucleotides: TGTGCCAGCAGCTTGGCTGGCAGGGGGCACTCTGGGGCCAACGTCCTGACTTTC.

The chain combines TRBV6-5 with TRBJ1-1, with D possibly matching TRBD1 (5 bases). The germline gives CDR1 MNHEY, CDR2 SVGAGI. The length of the CDR3 is 13 residues. V lost 6 bases and J lost 1, with 9 bases in between. CDR3 protein: CASRRGQNTEAFF. CDR3 sequence (DNA): TGTGCCAGCAGACGAGGACAGAACACTGAAGCTTTCTTT.

This chain uses TRBV5-5 with TRBJ2-5; perhaps TRBD2 as D (5 bases). Germline CDR1 reads SGHKS; CDR2 reads YYEKEE (reference sequence). Trimming took 3 bases from V and 2 from J, leaving 8 bases between them. CDR3 length: 13 residues. Written as DNA, the CDR3 is TGTGCCAGCAGCTCCCGGGATCAAGAGACCCAGTACTTC. Its translation is CASSSRDQETQYF.

This sequence joins TRBV6-6 and TRBJ1-2, with TRBD1 matching 7 bases. The CDR3 spans 16 residues. The germline V gene has CDR1 MNHNY and CDR2 SVGAGI (reference sequence). V trimming: 6 bases; J trimming: 3 bases; junction bases outside the gene matches: 13. CDR3 nucleotide sequence: TGTGCCAGCAGCAACACTAGACAGGGCTTCCACTATGGCTACACCTTC. Amino acids: CASSNTRQGFHYGYTF.

Here the CDR3 reads CASSLELAGAGANVLTF. The CDR3 DNA reads TGTGCCAGCAGCTTGGAACTAGCGGGGGCTGGGGCCAACGTCCTGACTTTC. The chain couples TRBV5-4 to TRBJ2-6, with TRBD2 matching over 11 bases. Looked up from germline, CDR1 is SGHNT and CDR2 is YYREEE (reference sequence). Trimming took 0 bases from V and 2 from J; bases not matched to a gene: 1. This CDR3 region has 17 residues.